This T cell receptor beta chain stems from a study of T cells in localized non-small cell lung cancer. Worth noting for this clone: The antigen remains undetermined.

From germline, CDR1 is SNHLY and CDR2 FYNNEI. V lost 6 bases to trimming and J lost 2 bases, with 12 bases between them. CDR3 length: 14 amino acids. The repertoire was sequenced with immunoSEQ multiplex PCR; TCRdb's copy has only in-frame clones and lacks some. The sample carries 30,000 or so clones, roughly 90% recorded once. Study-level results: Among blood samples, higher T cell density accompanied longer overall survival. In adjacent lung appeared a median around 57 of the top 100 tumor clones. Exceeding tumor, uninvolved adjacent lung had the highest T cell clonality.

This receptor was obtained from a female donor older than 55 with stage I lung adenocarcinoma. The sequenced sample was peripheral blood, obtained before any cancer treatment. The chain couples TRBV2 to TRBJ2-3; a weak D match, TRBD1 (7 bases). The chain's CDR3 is CASSPGGYTDTQYF. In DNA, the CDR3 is TGTGCCAGCAGCCCAGGGGGGTACACAGATACGCAGTATTTT.